This TCR beta chain was captured by sequencing in a study of T cells in Graves' hyperthyroidism and ophthalmopathy (dated by TCRdb to about 2019). About the study as a whole: Peripheral blood was sampled at the time of initial diagnosis, prior to any treatment. The 100 discovery patients were divided at random into training and test sets in a 7:3 ratio. The paper reports TCR Vbeta CDR3 sequencing of approximately 140 peripheral blood samples: 40 or so ophthalmopathy, 75 to 80 hyperthyroidism and roughly 17 progressor patients. After sampling, hyperthyroidism patients received methimazole starting at 30 mg daily, and ophthalmopathy patients received high-dose intravenous methylprednisolone. To identify distinguishing TCR V-J signatures, a discovery cohort of about 100 patients was used, comprising under 45 with Graves' ophthalmopathy and 57 with stable Graves' hyperthyroidism. In several Graves' hyperthyroidism patients, the study also compared T-cell repertoires from thyroid tissue with T-cell repertoires from blood. Prospective prediction of ophthalmopathy was tested in an independent validation cohort of 18 to 20 hyperthyroidism patients and 15 to 17 patients who later progressed to ophthalmopathy.

Ophthalmopathy patients had moderately to severely active disease, with a Clinical Activity Score of 3 or more, a NOSPECS grade of 4 or more, and a disease duration of less than 3 months. Any patient with an uncontrolled infection, another autoimmune disease, pregnancy or lactation was excluded. Diagnoses were established on the basis of clinical symptoms, serum thyroxine and TRAb, thyroid ultrasound, and orbital computed tomography. PBMCs were isolated from approximately 10 ml of fresh peripheral blood by Ficoll-Paque density gradient centrifugation. Total RNA was extracted with Trizol reagent, and quality was checked on an Agilent 2100 Bioanalyzer. According to the germline V gene (reference sequence), CDR1 reads LNHDA and CDR2 reads SQIVND. V drops 5 bases and J drops 4 bases, leaving 6 bases in between. From cysteine to phenylalanine, the CDR3 is 12 amino acids long. CDR3 DNA is the only sequence kept; it has 36 bases, read in frame from the first base.

The TCR beta CDR3 regions were amplified from the RNA transcripts. The TCR CDR3 was subjected to a first round of RT-PCR using the HTBI primer set and the Qiagen OneStep RT-PCR kit. Libraries were constructed in a second round of multiplex PCR, after which size selection and purification were carried out. Libraries were sequenced paired-end with 100 bp reads on an Illumina HiSeq2000. Per the authors' processing: Raw data were processed with SOAPnuke, discarding reads with adapters, uncalled bases, mean Phred below 15, or no exact constant-primer or identifier match. COPE v1.2.5 was used to merge the high-quality paired reads, and each unique nucleotide sequence was defined as a clonotype. Clonotypes were aligned to IMGT TRBV, TRBD and TRBJ reference segments using MiTCR v1.1. Only V-J combinations with frequency above 0.0001, covering 99% to 99.2% of repertoires, were analysed. A TCS score was defined as the ratio between F50 (clonal expansion) and ExV (chaos), using BLOSUM62-based TCRdist between CDR3 peptides within each V-J. Welch's t-statistics and random forest reduced just over 500 V-J features to roughly 13, which were used in a naive Bayes classifier (R e1071). TCRdb reprocessing: public reads trimmed at Q25 with fastp, clones called with MiXCR, in-frame beta chains kept. For every CDR3 protein sequence, its rows merge into one entry that carries the most common genes and DNA. The authors' filters were not applied to this entry. For this sample there are roughly 350,000 distinct CDR3 sequences; about 14% appear just once. The ten largest clones represent 15% to 20% of the sample.

Concerning this clonotype itself: Its binding antigen is unknown. It has no much larger one-base neighbor in the sample; base qualities were not kept.

General conclusions and limits of the study: No statistical method was used to fix the sample size in advance, and group allocation was not hidden from the investigators. A 13 V-J signature model separated ophthalmopathy from stable hyperthyroidism, with about 88% sensitivity and roughly 84% specificity in cross-validation and 80%/75% in testing. Most expanded thyroid clonotypes (frequency above 0.001) were also detected in blood, suggesting blood repertoires may reflect thyroid immune responses. In validation, the model predicted progression to ophthalmopathy with roughly 70% sensitivity and about 72% specificity, a median of approximately 6.5 months before onset.

The sequence links TRBV19 to TRBJ1-5, with no reliable assignment of the D segment. The clonotype comes from a woman younger than 45 with Graves' ophthalmopathy. The sample taken for sequencing was blood. CDR3 region: CASSSINQPQHF. The nucleotide sequence reads TGTGCCAGTAGTTCAATTAATCAGCCCCAGCATTTT.